This T cell receptor (beta chain) was retrieved from a study of radiotherapy plus CTLA-4 blockade in lung cancer. Across the whole study: Disease control was seen in about 34% of patients, objective responses in 15% to 20%.

Study observations and caveats: Expansion of tumor-derived TCR clones was observed in blood after radiotherapy plus ipilimumab. Early blood T cell clone changes and increased post-radiation serum interferon-beta were reportedly the strongest response predictors.

TCRdb's table, derived via immunoSEQ multiplex PCR, lists solely in-frame clones and lacks some. The sample shows roughly 45,000 clones, roughly 60% of them seen only once. With ipilimumab providing CTLA-4 blockade, focal radiation was administered to patients who had chemo-refractory metastatic non-small-cell lung cancer. CDR3 length equals 15 residues. Between the trimmed V and J ends, which lost 5 bases and 3 bases, there was a span of 14 bases. Germline V gene data show CDR1 as MNHEY and CDR2 as SVGAGI. To note about this clone: No antigen is known for it.

The rearrangement joins TRBV6-5 to TRBJ1-5, with D possibly being TRBD1 (5 bases). This TCR was recovered from a human donor with non-small cell lung cancer who had a partial response to radiotherapy plus ipilimumab. Sequences were derived from peripheral blood, sampled from a patient treated with radiotherapy plus ipilimumab. CDR3 in amino acids: CASSQTPTVNQPQHF. The CDR3 DNA reads TGTGCCAGCAGTCAAACCCCGACAGTCAATCAGCCCCAGCATTTT.